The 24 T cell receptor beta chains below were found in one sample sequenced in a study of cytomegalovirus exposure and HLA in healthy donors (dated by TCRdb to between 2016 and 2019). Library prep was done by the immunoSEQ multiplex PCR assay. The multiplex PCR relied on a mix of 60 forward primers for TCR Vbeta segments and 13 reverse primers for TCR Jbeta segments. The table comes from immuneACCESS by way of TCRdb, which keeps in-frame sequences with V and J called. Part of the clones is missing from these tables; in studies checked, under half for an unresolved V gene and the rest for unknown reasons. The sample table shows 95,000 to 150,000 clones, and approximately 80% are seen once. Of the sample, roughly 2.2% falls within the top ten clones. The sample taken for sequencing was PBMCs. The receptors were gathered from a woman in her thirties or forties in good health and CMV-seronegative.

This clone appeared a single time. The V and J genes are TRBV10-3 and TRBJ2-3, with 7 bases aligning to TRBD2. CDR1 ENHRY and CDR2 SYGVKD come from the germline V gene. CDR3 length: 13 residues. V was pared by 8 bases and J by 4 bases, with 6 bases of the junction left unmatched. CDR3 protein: CAISGGSSDTQYF. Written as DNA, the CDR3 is TGTGCCATCTCGGGCGGGAGCTCAGATACGCAGTATTTT.

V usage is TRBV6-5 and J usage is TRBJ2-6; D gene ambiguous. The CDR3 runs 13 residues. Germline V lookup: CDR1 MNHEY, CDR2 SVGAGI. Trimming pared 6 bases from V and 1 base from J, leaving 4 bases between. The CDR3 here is CASRLSGANVLTF. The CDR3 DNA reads TGTGCCAGCAGGTTATCTGGGGCCAACGTCCTGACTTTC.

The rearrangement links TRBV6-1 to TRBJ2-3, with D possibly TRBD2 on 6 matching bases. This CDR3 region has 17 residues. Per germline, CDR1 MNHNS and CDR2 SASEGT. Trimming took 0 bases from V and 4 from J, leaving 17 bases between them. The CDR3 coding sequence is TGTGCCAGCAGTGAAGCCGGGACTGCTCCCCTTCCAGATACGCAGTATTTT. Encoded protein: CASSEAGTAPLPDTQYF.

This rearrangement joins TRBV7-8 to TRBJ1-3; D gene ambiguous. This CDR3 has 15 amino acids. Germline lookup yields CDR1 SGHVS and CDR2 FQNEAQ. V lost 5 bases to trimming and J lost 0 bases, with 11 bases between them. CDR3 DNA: TGTGCCAGCAGCCCTATGATGAGCTCTGGAAACACCATATATTTT. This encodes CASSPMMSSGNTIYF.

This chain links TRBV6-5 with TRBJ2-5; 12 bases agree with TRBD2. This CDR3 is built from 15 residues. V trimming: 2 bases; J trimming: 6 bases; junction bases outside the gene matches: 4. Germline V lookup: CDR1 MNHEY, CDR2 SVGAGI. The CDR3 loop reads CASSYASGRAKTQYF. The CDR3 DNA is TGTGCCAGCAGTTACGCTAGCGGGAGGGCAAAGACCCAGTACTTC.

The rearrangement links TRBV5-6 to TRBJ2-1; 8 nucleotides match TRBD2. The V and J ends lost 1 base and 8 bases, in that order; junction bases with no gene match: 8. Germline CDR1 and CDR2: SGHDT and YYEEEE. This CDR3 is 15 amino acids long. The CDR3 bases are TGTGCCAGCAGCTTGCGGGGACTAGAGACTTATGAGCAGTTCTTC. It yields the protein CASSLRGLETYEQFF.

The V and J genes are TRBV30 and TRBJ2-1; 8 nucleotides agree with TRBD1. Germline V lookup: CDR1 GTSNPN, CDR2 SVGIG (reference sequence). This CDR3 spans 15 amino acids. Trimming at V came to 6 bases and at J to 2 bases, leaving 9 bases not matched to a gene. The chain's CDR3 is CACHRGTGPYNEQFF. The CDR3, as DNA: TGTGCCTGCCATAGAGGGACAGGCCCCTACAATGAGCAGTTCTTC.

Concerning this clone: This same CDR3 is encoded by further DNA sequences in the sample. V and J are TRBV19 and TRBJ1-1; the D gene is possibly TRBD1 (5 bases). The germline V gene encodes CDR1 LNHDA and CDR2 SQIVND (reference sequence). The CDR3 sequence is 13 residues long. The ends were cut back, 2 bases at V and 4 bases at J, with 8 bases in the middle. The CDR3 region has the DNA TGTGCCAGTAGTATATGGGGCGGCACTGAAGCTTTCTTT. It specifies CASSIWGGTEAFF. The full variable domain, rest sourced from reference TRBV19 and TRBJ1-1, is DGGITQSPKYLFRKEGQNVTLSCEQNLNHDAMYWYRQDPGQGLRLIYYSQIVNDFQKGDIAEGYSVSREKKESFPLTVTSAQKNPTAFYLCASSIWGGTEAFFGQGTRLTVV.

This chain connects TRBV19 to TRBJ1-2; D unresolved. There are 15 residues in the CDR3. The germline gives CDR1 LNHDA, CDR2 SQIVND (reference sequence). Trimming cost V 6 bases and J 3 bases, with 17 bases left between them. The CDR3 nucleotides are TGTGCCAGTAGAACGGGGAGAACAGCCCACTATGGCTACACCTTC. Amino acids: CASRTGRTAHYGYTF.

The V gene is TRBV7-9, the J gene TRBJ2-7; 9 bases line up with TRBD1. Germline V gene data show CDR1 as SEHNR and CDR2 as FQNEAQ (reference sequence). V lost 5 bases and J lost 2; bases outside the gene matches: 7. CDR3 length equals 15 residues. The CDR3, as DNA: TGTGCCAGCAGCGAGGGACAGGGAGGTACCTACGAGCAGTACTTC. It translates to CASSEGQGGTYEQYF.

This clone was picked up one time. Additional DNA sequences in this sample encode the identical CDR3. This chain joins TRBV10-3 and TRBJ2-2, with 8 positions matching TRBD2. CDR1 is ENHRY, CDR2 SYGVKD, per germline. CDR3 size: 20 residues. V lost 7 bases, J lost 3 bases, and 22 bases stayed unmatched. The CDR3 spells CAINPGLAGGGLWDTGELFF. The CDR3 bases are TGTGCCATCAACCCGGGACTGGCGGGAGGCGGGTTATGGGACACCGGGGAGCTGTTTTTT.

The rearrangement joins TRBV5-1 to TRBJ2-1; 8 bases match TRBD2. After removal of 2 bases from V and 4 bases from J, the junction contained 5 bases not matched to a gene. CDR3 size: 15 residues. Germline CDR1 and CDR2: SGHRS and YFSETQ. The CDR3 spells CASSFVSGMYNEQFF. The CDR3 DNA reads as TGCGCCAGCAGCTTTGTTAGCGGGATGTACAATGAGCAGTTCTTC.

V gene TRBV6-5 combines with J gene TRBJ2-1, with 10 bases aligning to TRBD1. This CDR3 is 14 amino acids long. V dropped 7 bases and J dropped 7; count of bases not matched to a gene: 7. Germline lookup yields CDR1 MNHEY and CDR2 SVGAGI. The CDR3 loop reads CASNPGQGKNEQFF. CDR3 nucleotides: TGTGCCAGCAACCCGGGACAGGGGAAAAATGAGCAGTTCTTC.

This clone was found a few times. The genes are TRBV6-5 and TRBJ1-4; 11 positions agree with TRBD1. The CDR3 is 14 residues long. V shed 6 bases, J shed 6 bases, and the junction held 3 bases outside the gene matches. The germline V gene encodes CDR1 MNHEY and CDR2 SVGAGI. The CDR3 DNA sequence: TGTGCCAGCAGAACGGACAGGGGGCATGAAAAACTGTTTTTT. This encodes CASRTDRGHEKLFF.

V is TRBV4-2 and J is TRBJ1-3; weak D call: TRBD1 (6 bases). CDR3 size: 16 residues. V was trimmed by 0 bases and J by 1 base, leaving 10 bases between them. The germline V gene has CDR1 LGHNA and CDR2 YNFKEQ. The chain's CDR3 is CASSQESRGSGNTIYF. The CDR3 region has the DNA TGTGCCAGCAGCCAAGAAAGCAGGGGTTCTGGAAACACCATATATTTT.

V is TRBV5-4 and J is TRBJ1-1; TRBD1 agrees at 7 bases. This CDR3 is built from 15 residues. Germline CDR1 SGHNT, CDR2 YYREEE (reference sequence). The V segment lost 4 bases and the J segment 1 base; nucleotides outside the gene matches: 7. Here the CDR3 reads CASSLFRGPNTEAFF. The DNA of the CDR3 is TGTGCCAGCAGCCTTTTTAGGGGGCCGAACACTGAAGCTTTCTTT.

The CDR3 DNA is TGTGCCAGCAGTGAAGCCTCCGGGATAGCCTACGAGCAGTACTTC. Residues: CASSEASGIAYEQYF. The chain employs TRBV25-1 and TRBJ2-7, with D perhaps TRBD2 (5 bases). This CDR3 is 15 amino acids long. Trimming pared 2 bases from V and 2 bases from J, leaving 13 bases between. CDR1 is MGHDK and CDR2 is SYGVNS in the germline V gene.

The CDR3 DNA follows: TGTGCTACCAGCTCCAACTCCTACGAGCAGTACTTC. It is translated as CATSSNSYEQYF. This rearrangement joins TRBV5-4 to TRBJ2-7; D is unresolved. This CDR3 comprises 12 residues. Looked up from germline, CDR1 is SGHNT and CDR2 is YYREEE (reference sequence).

For the CDR3, the DNA is TGCGCCAGCAGGGCTAGCCGATACACAGATACGCAGTATTTT. Protein: CASRASRYTDTQYF. The V and J genes are TRBV5-1 and TRBJ2-3; D is possibly TRBD2 (5 bases). V was cut by 5 bases and J by 2 bases, with 12 bases left in between. The CDR3 loop spans 14 amino acids. CDR1 SGHRS and CDR2 YFSETQ come from the germline V gene. The whole variable domain, remainder taken from reference TRBV5-1 and TRBJ2-3, is KAGVTQTPRYLIKTRGQQVTLSCSPISGHRSVSWYQQTPGQGLQFLFEYFSETQRNKGNFPGRFSGRQFSNSRSEMNVSTLELGDSALYLCASRASRYTDTQYFGPGTRLTVL.

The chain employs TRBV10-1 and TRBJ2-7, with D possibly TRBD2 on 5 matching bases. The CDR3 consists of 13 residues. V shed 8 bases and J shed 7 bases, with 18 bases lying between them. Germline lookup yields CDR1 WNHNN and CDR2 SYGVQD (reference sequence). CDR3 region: CASWRTPPGEQYF. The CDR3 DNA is TGCGCCAGCTGGAGGACCCCGCCCGGGGAGCAGTACTTC.

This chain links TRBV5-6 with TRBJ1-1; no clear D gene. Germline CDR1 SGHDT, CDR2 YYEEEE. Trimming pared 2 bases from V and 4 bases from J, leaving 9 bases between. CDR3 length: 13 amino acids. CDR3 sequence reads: CASSFADFTEAFF. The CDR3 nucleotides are TGTGCCAGCAGCTTCGCAGATTTCACTGAAGCTTTCTTT.

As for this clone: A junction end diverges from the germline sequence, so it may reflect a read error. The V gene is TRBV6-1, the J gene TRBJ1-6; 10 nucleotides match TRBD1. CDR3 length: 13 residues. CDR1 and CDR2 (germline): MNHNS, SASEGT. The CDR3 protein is CASGDRGHSPLHF. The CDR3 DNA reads TGTGCCAGCGGTGACAGGGGGCATTCACCCCTCCACTTT.

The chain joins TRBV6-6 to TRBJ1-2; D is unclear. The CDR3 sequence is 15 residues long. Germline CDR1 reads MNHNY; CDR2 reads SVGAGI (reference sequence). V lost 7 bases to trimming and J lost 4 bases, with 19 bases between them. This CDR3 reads CASKIGEYEGYGYTF. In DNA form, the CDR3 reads TGTGCCAGCAAAATTGGAGAATATGAAGGCTATGGCTACACCTTC.

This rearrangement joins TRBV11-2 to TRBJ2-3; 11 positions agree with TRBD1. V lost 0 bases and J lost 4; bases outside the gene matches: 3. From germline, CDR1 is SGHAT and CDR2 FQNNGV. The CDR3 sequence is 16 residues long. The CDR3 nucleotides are TGTGCCAGCAGCTTAGATCCGGGACAGGGGGCAGATACGCAGTATTTT. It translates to CASSLDPGQGADTQYF.